This is a list of T cell receptor beta chains from one sample in a study of human T cells and chemical hapten exposure. TCRdb re-called the RACE reads with MiXCR, one entry per CDR3 protein. The sample carries 95,000 to 150,000 distinct CDR3 sequences, approximately 11% recorded once. The specimen was whole blood, collected in connection with sensitization to the hapten diphenylcyclopropenone (DPC). The source is a woman aged 45 to 65 with alopecia areata. Some clones in this sample may be carry-over from other donors' samples. Both conserved end residues are part of each CDR3. A D gene is named only where the DNA matches it firmly. Clone size, where shown, is once, few, many, or a class for clones that have expanded.

v_call	j_call	d_call	clone_size	cdr3_nt	cdr3_aa
TRBV18	TRBJ2-7	.	.	TGTGCCAGCTCACCTAAGGTCGCCAGGGCCCACGAGCAGTACTTC	CASSPKVARAHEQYF
TRBV6-2/TRBV6-3	TRBJ2-7	TRBD1	many	TGTGCCAGCCGACAGGGGGAATACGAGCAGTACTTC	CASRQGEYEQYF
TRBV20-1	TRBJ2-7	.	.	TGCAGTGCTCACCGGGGGGCTAGCGGCCACGCCTACGAGCAGTACTTC	CSAHRGASGHAYEQYF
TRBV27	TRBJ2-6	TRBD1	.	TGTGCCAGCAGTCGAGGGACAGGGGTAACTGGGGCCAACGTCCTGACTTTC	CASSRGTGVTGANVLTF
TRBV29-1	TRBJ1-1	TRBD1	many	TGCAGCGCTAAGACAGGGGGAAGCACTGAAGCTTTCTTT	CSAKTGGSTEAFF
TRBV5-4	TRBJ1-5	TRBD1	.	TGTGCCAGCAGTCAACAGGGGGGCAATCAGCCCCAGCATTTT	CASSQQGGNQPQHF
TRBV29-1	TRBJ2-3	.	.	TGCAGCGTTGAAGATCAGGGCAGGGGCCTTACAGATACGCAGTATTTT	CSVEDQGRGLTDTQYF
TRBV5-6	TRBJ2-3	.	few	TGTGCCAGCAGCGGACCGCAGGGCGATACGCAGTATTTT	CASSGPQGDTQYF
TRBV7-9	TRBJ2-7	.	few	TGTGCCAGCAGCTTGGCAGCCCTCCCGGGGGAGCAGTACTTC	CASSLAALPGEQYF
TRBV4-3	TRBJ2-7	.	.	TGCGCCAGCAGCCAAGTGATAGGGACGGCCTCCTACGAGCAGTACTTC	CASSQVIGTASYEQYF
TRBV6-1	TRBJ1-3	.	many	TGTGCCAGCAGTGACTATGGACAAGCCTCTGGAAACACCATATATTTT	CASSDYGQASGNTIYF